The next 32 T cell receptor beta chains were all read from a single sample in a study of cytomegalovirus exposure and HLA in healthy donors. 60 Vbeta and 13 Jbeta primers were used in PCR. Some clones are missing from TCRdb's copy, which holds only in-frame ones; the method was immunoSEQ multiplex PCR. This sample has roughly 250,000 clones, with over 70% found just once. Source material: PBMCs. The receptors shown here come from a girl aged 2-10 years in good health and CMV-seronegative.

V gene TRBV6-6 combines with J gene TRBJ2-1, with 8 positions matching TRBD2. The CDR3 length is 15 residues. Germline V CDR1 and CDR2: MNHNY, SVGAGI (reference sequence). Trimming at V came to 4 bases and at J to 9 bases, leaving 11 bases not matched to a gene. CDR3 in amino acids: CASSFRRTAGGEQFF. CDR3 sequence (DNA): TGTGCCAGCAGTTTCCGACGGACGGCGGGGGGTGAGCAGTTCTTC.

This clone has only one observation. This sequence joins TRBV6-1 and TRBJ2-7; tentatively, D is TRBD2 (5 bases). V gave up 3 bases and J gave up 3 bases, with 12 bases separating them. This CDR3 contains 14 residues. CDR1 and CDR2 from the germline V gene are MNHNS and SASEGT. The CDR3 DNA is TGTGCCAGCAGTGACGGGGTCCCTAACTACGAGCAGTACTTC. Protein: CASSDGVPNYEQYF.

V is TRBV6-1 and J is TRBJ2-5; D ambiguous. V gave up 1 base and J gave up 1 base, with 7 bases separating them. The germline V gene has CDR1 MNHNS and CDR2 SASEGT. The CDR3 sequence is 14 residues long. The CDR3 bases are TGTGCCAGCAGTGAAGGACGGGTCCAAGAGACCCAGTACTTC. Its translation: CASSEGRVQETQYF.

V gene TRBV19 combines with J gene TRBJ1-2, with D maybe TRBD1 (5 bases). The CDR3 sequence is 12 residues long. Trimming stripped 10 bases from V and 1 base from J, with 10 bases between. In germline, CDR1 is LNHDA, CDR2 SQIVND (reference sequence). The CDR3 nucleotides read TGTGCCACCTTACAGGATAACTATGGCTACACCTTC. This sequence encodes CATLQDNYGYTF.

The CDR3 DNA sequence: TGTGCCAGCAGCCCCCTCGGGGGGGCCTTGTACAATGAGCAGTTCTTC. Protein product: CASSPLGGALYNEQFF. V usage is TRBV7-6 and J usage is TRBJ2-1; 8 bases are a match to TRBD2. Germline CDR1 and CDR2: SGHVS and FNYEAQ. The CDR3 has 16 amino acids. V lost 5 bases and J lost 4; bases outside the gene matches: 10.

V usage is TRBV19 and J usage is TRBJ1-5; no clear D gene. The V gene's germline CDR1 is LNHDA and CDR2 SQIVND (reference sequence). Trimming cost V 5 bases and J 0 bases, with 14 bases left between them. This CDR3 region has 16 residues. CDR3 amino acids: CASSPSGAYSNQPQHF. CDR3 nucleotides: TGTGCCAGTAGTCCTAGCGGAGCCTATAGCAATCAGCCCCAGCATTTT.

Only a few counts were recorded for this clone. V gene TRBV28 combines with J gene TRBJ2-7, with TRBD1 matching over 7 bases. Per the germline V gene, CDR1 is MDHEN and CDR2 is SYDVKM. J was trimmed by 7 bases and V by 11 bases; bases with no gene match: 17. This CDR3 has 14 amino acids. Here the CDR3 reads CAATPPGQEEEQYF. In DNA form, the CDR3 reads TGTGCCGCAACACCGCCCGGACAGGAAGAAGAGCAGTACTTC.

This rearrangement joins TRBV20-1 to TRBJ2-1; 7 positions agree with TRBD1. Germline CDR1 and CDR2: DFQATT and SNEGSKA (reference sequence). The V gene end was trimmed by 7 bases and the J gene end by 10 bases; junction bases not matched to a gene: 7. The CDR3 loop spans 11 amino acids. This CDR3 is CSEGARGEQFF. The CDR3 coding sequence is TGCAGTGAGGGGGCCAGGGGGGAGCAGTTCTTC.

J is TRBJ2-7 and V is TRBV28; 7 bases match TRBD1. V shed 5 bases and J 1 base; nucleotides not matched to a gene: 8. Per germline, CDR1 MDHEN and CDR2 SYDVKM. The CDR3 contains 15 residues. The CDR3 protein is CASSAYRGMSYEQYF. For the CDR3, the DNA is TGTGCCAGCAGTGCCTACAGGGGTATGTCCTACGAGCAGTACTTC.

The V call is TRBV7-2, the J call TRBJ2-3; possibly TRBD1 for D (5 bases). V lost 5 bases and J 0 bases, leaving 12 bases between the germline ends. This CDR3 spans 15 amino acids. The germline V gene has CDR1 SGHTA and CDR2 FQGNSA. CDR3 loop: CASSPDWGSTDTQYF. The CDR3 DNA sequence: TGTGCCAGCAGCCCTGACTGGGGCAGCACAGATACGCAGTATTTT.

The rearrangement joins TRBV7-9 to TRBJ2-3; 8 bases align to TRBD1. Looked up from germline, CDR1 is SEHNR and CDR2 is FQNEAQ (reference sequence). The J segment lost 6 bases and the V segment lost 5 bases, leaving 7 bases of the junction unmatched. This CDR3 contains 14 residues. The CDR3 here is CASSPRQGLDTQYF. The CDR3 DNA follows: TGTGCCAGCAGCCCCAGACAGGGGCTGGATACGCAGTATTTT.

CDR3 loop: CASSQQTQGEATNEKLFF. CDR3 coding DNA: TGTGCCAGCAGCCAACAAACCCAGGGGGAAGCAACTAATGAAAAACTGTTTTTT. J is TRBJ1-4 and V is TRBV4-2; 7 nucleotides agree with TRBD1. The J segment lost 0 bases and the V segment lost 2 bases, leaving 9 bases of the junction unmatched. The CDR3 is 18 residues long. Germline V gene data show CDR1 as LGHNA and CDR2 as YNFKEQ.

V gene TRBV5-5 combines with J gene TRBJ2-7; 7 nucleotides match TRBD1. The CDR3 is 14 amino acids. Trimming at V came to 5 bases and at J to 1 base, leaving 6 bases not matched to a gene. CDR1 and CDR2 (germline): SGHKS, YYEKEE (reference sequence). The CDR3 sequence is CASRFWDRSYEQYF. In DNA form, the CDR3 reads TGTGCCAGCAGATTTTGGGACAGATCCTACGAGCAGTACTTC.

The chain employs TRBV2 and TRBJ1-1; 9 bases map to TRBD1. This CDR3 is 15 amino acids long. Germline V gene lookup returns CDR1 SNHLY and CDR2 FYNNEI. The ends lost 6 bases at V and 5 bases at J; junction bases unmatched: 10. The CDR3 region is CASRTRTGGGTEAFF. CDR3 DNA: TGTGCCAGCAGAACCCGAACAGGGGGCGGGACTGAAGCTTTCTTT.

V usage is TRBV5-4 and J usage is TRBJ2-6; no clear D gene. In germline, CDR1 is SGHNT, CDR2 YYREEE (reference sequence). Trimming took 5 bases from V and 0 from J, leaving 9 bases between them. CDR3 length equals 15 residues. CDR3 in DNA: TGTGCCAGCAGATCTAGACCCTCTGGGGCCAACGTCCTGACTTTC. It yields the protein CASRSRPSGANVLTF.

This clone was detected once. CDR3 DNA: TGTGCCAGCAGCTTAGGAGGGACAAGTCCATACACCATATATTTT. Protein product: CASSLGGTSPYTIYF. The V and J genes are TRBV11-2 and TRBJ1-3; D is perhaps TRBD1 (6 bases). Germline V lookup: CDR1 SGHAT, CDR2 FQNNGV. The CDR3 extends over 15 amino acids. V was pared by 1 base and J by 8 bases, with 15 bases between.

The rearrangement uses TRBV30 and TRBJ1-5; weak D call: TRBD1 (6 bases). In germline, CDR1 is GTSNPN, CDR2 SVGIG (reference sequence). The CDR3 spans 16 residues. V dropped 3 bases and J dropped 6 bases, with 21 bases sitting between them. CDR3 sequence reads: CAWRPGSGGFGQPQHF. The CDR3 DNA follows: TGTGCCTGGAGGCCCGGTTCGGGGGGCTTTGGTCAGCCCCAGCATTTT.

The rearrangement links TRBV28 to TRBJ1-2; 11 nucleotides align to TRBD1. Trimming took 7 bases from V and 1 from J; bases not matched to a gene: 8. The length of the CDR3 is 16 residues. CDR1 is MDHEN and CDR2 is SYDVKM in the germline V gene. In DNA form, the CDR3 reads TGTGCCAGCAAAATTCCCGGGACAGGGGGTAACTATGGCTACACCTTC. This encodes CASKIPGTGGNYGYTF.

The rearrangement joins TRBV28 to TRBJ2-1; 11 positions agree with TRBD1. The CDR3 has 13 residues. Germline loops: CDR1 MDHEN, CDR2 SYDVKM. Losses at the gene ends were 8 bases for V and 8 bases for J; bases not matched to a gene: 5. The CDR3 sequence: CASWTGGIDEQFF. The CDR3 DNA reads TGTGCCAGCTGGACAGGGGGCATTGATGAGCAGTTCTTC.

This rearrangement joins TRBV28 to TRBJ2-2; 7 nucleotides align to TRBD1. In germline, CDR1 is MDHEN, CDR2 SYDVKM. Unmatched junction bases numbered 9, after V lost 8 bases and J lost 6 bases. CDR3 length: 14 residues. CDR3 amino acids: CASRDRVYAGELFF. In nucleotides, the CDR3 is TGTGCCAGCCGCGACAGGGTTTACGCCGGGGAGCTGTTTTTT.

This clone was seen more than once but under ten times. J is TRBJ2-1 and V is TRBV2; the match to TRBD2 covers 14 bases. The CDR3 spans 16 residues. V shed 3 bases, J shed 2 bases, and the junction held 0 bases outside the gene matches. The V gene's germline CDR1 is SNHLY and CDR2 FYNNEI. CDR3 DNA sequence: TGTGCCAGCAGTGAGGGACTAGCGGGAGCCTACAATGAGCAGTTCTTC. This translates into CASSEGLAGAYNEQFF.

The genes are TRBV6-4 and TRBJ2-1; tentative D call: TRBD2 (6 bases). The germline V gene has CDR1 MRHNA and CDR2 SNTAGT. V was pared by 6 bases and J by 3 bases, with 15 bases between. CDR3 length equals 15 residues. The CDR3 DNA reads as TGTGCCAGCAGCCCGACCACCGGGAGCTACAATGAGCAGTTCTTC. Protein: CASSPTTGSYNEQFF.

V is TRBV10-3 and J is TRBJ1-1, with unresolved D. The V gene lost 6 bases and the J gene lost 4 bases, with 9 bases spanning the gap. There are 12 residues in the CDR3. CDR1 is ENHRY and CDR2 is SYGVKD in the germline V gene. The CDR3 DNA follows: TGTGCCATCAGGGCACCTTTCACTGAAGCTTTCTTT. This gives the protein CAIRAPFTEAFF.

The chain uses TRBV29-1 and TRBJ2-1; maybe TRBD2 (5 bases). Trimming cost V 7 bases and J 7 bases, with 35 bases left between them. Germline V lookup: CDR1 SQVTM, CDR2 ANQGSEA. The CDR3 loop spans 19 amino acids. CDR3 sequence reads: CSGSPSPRARPSGPNEQFF. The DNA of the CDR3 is TGCAGCGGGTCCCCATCGCCCCGCGCGAGACCCAGCGGACCGAATGAGCAGTTCTTC.

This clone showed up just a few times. The CDR3 is CASSLAEGDRGRRNYGYTF. For the CDR3, the DNA is TGTGCCAGCAGCTTGGCGGAGGGGGACAGGGGGCGTCGGAACTATGGCTACACCTTC. The V and J genes are TRBV13 and TRBJ1-2, with TRBD1 identical over 12 bases. CDR1 is PRHDT and CDR2 is FYEKMQ in the germline V gene (reference sequence). V was pared by 3 bases and J by 2 bases, with 13 bases of the junction left unmatched. The CDR3 contains 19 residues.

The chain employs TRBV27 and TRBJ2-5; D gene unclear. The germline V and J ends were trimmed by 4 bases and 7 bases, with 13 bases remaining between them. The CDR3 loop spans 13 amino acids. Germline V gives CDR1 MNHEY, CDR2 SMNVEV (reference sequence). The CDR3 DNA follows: TGTGCCAGCAGTTCGCGGCCCTTGGGGACCCAGTACTTC. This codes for CASSSRPLGTQYF.

CDR3 sequence: CASSPGTSGRFLSYNEQFF. CDR3 in DNA: TGTGCCAGCAGCCCCGGGACTAGCGGGAGGTTCCTGTCCTACAATGAGCAGTTCTTC. The V call is TRBV28, the J call TRBJ2-1; 15 nucleotides line up with TRBD2. The CDR3 has 19 residues. V trimming: 6 bases; J trimming: 1 base; junction bases outside the gene matches: 10. The germline V gene encodes CDR1 MDHEN and CDR2 SYDVKM.

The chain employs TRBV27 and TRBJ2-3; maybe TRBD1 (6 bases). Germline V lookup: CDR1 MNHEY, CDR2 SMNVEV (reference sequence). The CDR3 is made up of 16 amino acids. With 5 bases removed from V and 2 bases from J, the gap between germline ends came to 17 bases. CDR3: CASSDVQGTPTDTQYF. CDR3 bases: TGTGCCAGCAGTGATGTCCAGGGGACCCCCACAGATACGCAGTATTTT.

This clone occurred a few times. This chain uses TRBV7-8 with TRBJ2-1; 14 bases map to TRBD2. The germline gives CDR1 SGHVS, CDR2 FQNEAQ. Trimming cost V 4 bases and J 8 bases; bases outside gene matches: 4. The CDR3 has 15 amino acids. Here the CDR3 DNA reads TGTGCCAGCAGCTCCGGACTAGCGGGAGGCTATGAGCAGTTCTTC. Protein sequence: CASSSGLAGGYEQFF.

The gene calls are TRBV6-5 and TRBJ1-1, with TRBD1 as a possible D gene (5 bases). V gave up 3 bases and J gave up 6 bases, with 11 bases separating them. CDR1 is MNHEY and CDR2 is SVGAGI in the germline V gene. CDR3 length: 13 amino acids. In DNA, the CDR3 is TGTGCCAGCAGTTATAGGGAAGGGGCTGAAGCTTTCTTT. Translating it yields CASSYREGAEAFF.

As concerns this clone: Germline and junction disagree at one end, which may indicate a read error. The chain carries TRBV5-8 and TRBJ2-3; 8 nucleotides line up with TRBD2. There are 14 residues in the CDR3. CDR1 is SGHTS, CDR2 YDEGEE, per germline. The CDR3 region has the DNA TGTGCCAGCAGCCCCCCCCCGGGACTAGTCCTCGCAAATTTT. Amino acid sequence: CASSPPPGLVLANF.

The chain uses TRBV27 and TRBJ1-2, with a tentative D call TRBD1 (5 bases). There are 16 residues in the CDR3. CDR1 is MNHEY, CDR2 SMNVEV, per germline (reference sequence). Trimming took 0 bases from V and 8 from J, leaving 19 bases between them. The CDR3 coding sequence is TGTGCCAGCAGTTTATCGACCGGACGGCTCCGGGGGGGCTACACCTTC. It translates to CASSLSTGRLRGGYTF.